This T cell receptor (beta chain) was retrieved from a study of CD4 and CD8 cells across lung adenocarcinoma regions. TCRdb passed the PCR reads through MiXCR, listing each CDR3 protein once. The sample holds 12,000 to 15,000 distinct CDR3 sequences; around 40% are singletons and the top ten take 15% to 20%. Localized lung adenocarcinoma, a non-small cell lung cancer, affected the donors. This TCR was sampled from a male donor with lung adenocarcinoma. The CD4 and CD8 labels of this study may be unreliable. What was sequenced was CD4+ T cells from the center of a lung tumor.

This CDR3 is CASMGEKLFF. CDR3 DNA sequence: TGTGCCAGCATGGGAGAAAAACTGTTTTTT. This chain joins TRBV27 and TRBJ1-4; D is undetermined. The V and J ends lost 7 bases and 8 bases respectively, with 5 bases between them. Per the germline V gene, CDR1 is MNHEY and CDR2 is SMNVEV (reference sequence). The CDR3 spans 10 residues.